This TCR beta chain originates from a study of shared clonotypes between healthy human individuals. All donors qualified as healthy HIV-negative adults and had experienced no recent acute infections or vaccinations. Notes on the study in general: The researchers took only blood, and tissue repertoires probably look different.

Using immunoSEQ multiplex PCR, the repertoire was profiled, and TCRdb retains in-frame clones only, with some absent. The table lists about 460,000 clones, 60% to 80% of them singletons, with about 11% in the top ten. The CDR3 totals 14 residues. With 1 base clipped from V and 9 bases from J, the junction kept 6 bases outside the gene matches. Germline-derived CDR1 and CDR2 are KGHSH and LQKENI. This clone has more than one count but fewer than ten. Its antigen is not known. The V and J genes are TRBV18 and TRBJ2-1; 7 bases match TRBD2. The sequence was obtained from a woman in her forties in good health. Some clones in this sample may be carry-over from other donors' samples. The specimen sequenced was PBMCs. The CDR3 DNA follows: TGTGCCAGCTCACCACAGACTAGCCCATCTGAGCAGTTCTTC. Translated, it gives CASSPQTSPSEQFF. Complete variable domain (other parts from reference TRBV18 and TRBJ2-1): NAGVMQNPRHLVRRRGQEARLRCSPMKGHSHVYWYRQLPEEGLKFMVYLQKENIIDESGMPKERFSAEFPKEGPSILRIQQVVRGDSAAYFCASSPQTSPSEQFFGPGTRLTVL.